This TCR beta chain was recovered during a study of a mutant IDH1 vaccine in newly diagnosed glioma. Study context: Earlier therapy was either radiotherapy, temozolomide, or both, and most got both.

The protocol was immunoSEQ multiplex PCR, while the TCRdb copy is restricted to in-frame clones and leaves out a portion. The sample holds tens of thousands of clones, 85% to 90% seen once. The time point is: week 35, safety follow-up. The study gave 300 ug of mutant IDH1 20-mer peptide per vaccine dose, with topical imiquimod. Remarks on this clone: What it binds is not known.

This clonotype originated in a man aged 35 to 55 with glioma. The input for sequencing was PBMCs, taken from a glioma patient whose treatment included an IDH1 peptide vaccine.

The CDR3 sequence: CASSQTGGNYGYTF. In nucleotides, the CDR3 is TGTGCCAGTAGCCAGACAGGGGGCAACTATGGCTACACCTTC. This sequence joins TRBV19 and TRBJ1-2, with 10 bases aligning to TRBD1. V was clipped by 6 bases and J by 2 bases; unmatched bases: 3. Looked up from germline, CDR1 is LNHDA and CDR2 is SQIVND (reference sequence). The CDR3 is made up of 14 amino acids. The whole variable domain, filled in from reference TRBV19 and TRBJ1-2, reads DGGITQSPKYLFRKEGQNVTLSCEQNLNHDAMYWYRQDPGQGLRLIYYSQIVNDFQKGDIAEGYSVSREKKESFPLTVTSAQKNPTAFYLCASSQTGGNYGYTFGSGTRLTVV.